Each of the 9 T cell receptor beta chains below was sequenced from the same sample in a study of post-analysis software for immune sequencing data. Overall study results and limits: Elevated frequency relative to controls characterized four or five TRBV segments in patients, TRBV5-6, TRBV5-1 and TRBV20-1 among them.

Their antigens remain unidentified. Carried by the TCR beta cDNA libraries were unique molecular identifiers. Each CDR3 protein gets one entry after TCRdb re-called the PCR reads with MiXCR. The sample has about 460,000 distinct CDR3 sequences, under 55% seen once; the top ten hold 9.5% to 13%. Source material: blood. Receptors were obtained from a girl aged 10-17 years with multiple sclerosis.

V and J are TRBV9 and TRBJ2-1; weak D call: TRBD2 (6 bases). Trimming left V 7 bases short and J 6 bases short, with 20 bases between. CDR1 and CDR2 (germline): SGDLS, YYNGEE. The CDR3 contains 15 residues. This CDR3 is CASGGIRESPNEQFF. The CDR3 DNA is TGTGCCAGCGGAGGGATCCGGGAGTCCCCCAATGAGCAGTTCTTC.

The chain joins TRBV27 to TRBJ2-1; 10 bases map to TRBD1. The length of the CDR3 is 14 residues. V dropped 8 bases and J dropped 5; count of bases not matched to a gene: 6. The germline V gene encodes CDR1 MNHEY and CDR2 SMNVEV (reference sequence). The CDR3 here is CASAPGTGDNEQFF. Written as DNA, the CDR3 is TGTGCCAGCGCTCCCGGGACAGGGGACAATGAGCAGTTCTTC.

This chain joins TRBV12-3 or TRBV12-4 and TRBJ1-1, with D tentatively TRBD1 (5 bases). Deletions cut 4 bases from V and 4 bases from J, with 10 bases between. This CDR3 spans 13 amino acids. This CDR3 reads CASSSRVGTEAFF. CDR3 DNA: TGTGCCAGCAGTTCCAGGGTAGGCACTGAAGCTTTCTTT.

Points on this clonotype: Germline is not matched at one junction end, which may reflect a read error. The chain carries TRBV20-1 and TRBJ2-3; D call uncertain. The CDR3 covers 11 residues. Per germline, CDR1 DFQATT and CDR2 SNEGSKA (reference sequence). CDR3 bases: TGCAGGGCTAGTTTGACCGATACGCAGTATTTT. Translated: CRASLTDTQYF.

The chain recombines TRBV6-5 with TRBJ2-3, with no clear D. Germline lookup yields CDR1 MNHEY and CDR2 SVGAGI. Trimming took 6 bases from V and 0 from J, leaving 7 bases between them. The length of the CDR3 is 13 residues. CDR3 sequence reads: CASSRASTDTQYF. CDR3 nucleotides: TGTGCCAGCAGCCGGGCTAGCACAGATACGCAGTATTTT.

This clonotype came up a few times. CDR3 amino acids: CASSLFSGTSTDTQYF. The CDR3 coding sequence is TGTGCCAGCAGTCTATTTAGCGGGACCTCGACAGATACGCAGTATTTT. The chain couples TRBV12-3 or TRBV12-4 to TRBJ2-3; 8 nucleotides match TRBD2. The CDR3 consists of 16 residues. V lost 5 bases and J lost 3; bases outside the gene matches: 10.

Comments on this clonotype: A much larger clone lies one base from this, so it may be a read error. This chain connects TRBV5-1 to TRBJ2-5; 8 bases match TRBD1. The J call is in doubt because the DNA end fits TRBJ2-7 better. Looked up from germline, CDR1 is SGHRS and CDR2 is YFSETQ. The length of the CDR3 is 16 residues. CDR3 nucleotides: TGCGCCGGCAGCTTGAACGGACAGGGTTCATCCAACGAGCAGTACTTC. Translating gives CAGSLNGQGSSNEQYF.

This sequence joins TRBV4-2 and TRBJ2-1, with D hard to call. This CDR3 spans 12 amino acids. Germline V gives CDR1 LGHNA, CDR2 YNFKEQ. V lost 5 bases and J lost 13, with 15 bases in between. The CDR3 reads CASSALGDTQFF. The CDR3 nucleotides read TGTGCCAGCAGCGCTTTAGGTGATACCCAGTTCTTC.

The chain is built from TRBV4-1 and TRBJ2-5, with a weak D call TRBD1 (5 bases). CDR1 MGHRA and CDR2 YSYEKL come from the germline V gene. V lost 0 bases to trimming and J lost 4 bases, with 9 bases between them. The CDR3 extends over 14 amino acids. The CDR3: CASSQDPRAETQYF. Here the CDR3 DNA reads TGCGCCAGCAGCCAAGATCCCAGGGCAGAGACCCAGTACTTC.